The 26 T cell receptor beta chains in this list originate from one sample, sequenced in a study of cytomegalovirus exposure and HLA in healthy donors. The PCR made use of 60 Vbeta and 13 Jbeta primers. TCRdb's table, derived via immunoSEQ multiplex PCR, lists solely in-frame clones and lacks some. The sample contains under 110,000 clones, 60% to 85% of which appear only once. The material sequenced was PBMCs. The receptors shown here come from a male donor in good health and CMV-seropositive.

V usage is TRBV5-8 and J usage is TRBJ1-2; 9 bases map to TRBD1. Per the germline V gene, CDR1 is SGHTS and CDR2 is YDEGEE. V dropped 5 bases and J dropped 5; count of bases not matched to a gene: 13. This CDR3 has 16 amino acids. For the CDR3, the DNA is TGTGCCAGCAGATTAACCGCCGGGACAGGGCGATATGGCTACACCTTC. This sequence encodes CASRLTAGTGRYGYTF.

The chain links TRBV5-1 to TRBJ2-4; the match to TRBD2 covers 7 bases. This CDR3 is 18 amino acids long. J was trimmed by 1 base and V by 0 bases; bases with no gene match: 10. CDR1 SGHRS and CDR2 YFSETQ come from the germline V gene. CDR3 residues: CASSLGSREGSAKNIQYF. The CDR3 nucleotides read TGCGCCAGCAGCTTGGGCTCTAGGGAGGGATCGGCCAAAAACATTCAGTACTTC.

This clone was seen a single time. This chain connects TRBV29-1 to TRBJ2-3, with TRBD1 matching over 7 bases. The CDR3 is made up of 13 amino acids. Trimming took 6 bases from V and 0 from J; bases not matched to a gene: 3. Per germline, CDR1 SQVTM and CDR2 ANQGSEA. CDR3 in amino acids: CSVTGESTDTQYF. The CDR3 DNA reads TGCAGCGTCACAGGGGAGAGCACAGATACGCAGTATTTT.

V and J are TRBV5-1 and TRBJ2-1, with a weak D call TRBD1 (6 bases). Trimming removed 1 base from V and 0 bases from J, with 8 bases in between. This CDR3 spans 15 amino acids. Germline assignment: CDR1 SGHRS and CDR2 YFSETQ. The CDR3 nucleotides are TGCGCCAGCAGCTTGCAGGGGAACTCCTACAATGAGCAGTTCTTC. Its protein is CASSLQGNSYNEQFF.

The rearrangement joins TRBV27 to TRBJ1-1; 9 bases line up with TRBD1. The CDR3 spans 16 residues. With V trimmed by 5 bases and J by 2 bases, 9 bases remained unmatched. Germline assignment: CDR1 MNHEY and CDR2 SMNVEV (reference sequence). The CDR3 loop is CASSPGTGRGNTEAFF. The CDR3 DNA reads as TGTGCCAGCAGTCCCGGGACAGGGAGGGGCAACACTGAAGCTTTCTTT.

The V gene is TRBV29-1, the J gene TRBJ2-4; weak D call: TRBD2 (6 bases). Germline CDR1 is SQVTM and CDR2 is ANQGSEA. The V and J ends lost 8 bases and 8 bases respectively, with 13 bases between them. The CDR3 consists of 11 residues. The CDR3 bases are TGCAGCATCAACCGCGGGGACATTCAGTACTTC. Its protein is CSINRGDIQYF.

The chain is built from TRBV27 and TRBJ2-5; 8 bases map to TRBD2. Germline CDR1 reads MNHEY; CDR2 reads SMNVEV (reference sequence). This CDR3 region has 18 residues. Unmatched junction bases numbered 19, after V lost 5 bases and J lost 5 bases. The CDR3 spells CASSNVGPSGTRRETQYF. CDR3 nucleotides: TGTGCCAGCAGTAACGTCGGCCCCTCCGGGACTAGGCGGGAGACCCAGTACTTC.

The DNA for the CDR3 is TGTGCCTGGAGTGTTAGTCGGGGGGCGGGCAATCAGCCCCAGCATTTT. It translates to CAWSVSRGAGNQPQHF. The chain couples TRBV30 to TRBJ1-5; a possible D gene is TRBD1 (6 bases). The CDR3 sequence is 16 residues long. V gave up 0 bases and J gave up 2 bases, with 14 bases separating them. The V gene's germline CDR1 is GTSNPN and CDR2 SVGIG (reference sequence).

The chain uses TRBV10-3 and TRBJ1-6, with D maybe TRBD1 (5 bases). Germline V gene sequence: CDR1 ENHRY, CDR2 SYGVKD. The V end was cut by 6 bases, the J end by 10 bases, with 16 bases between. The length of the CDR3 is 14 residues. The CDR3 DNA follows: TGTGCCATCAGAGGGGTTTTAATCGAATCACCCCTCCACTTT. Protein sequence: CAIRGVLIESPLHF.

CDR3 bases: TGTGCCAGCAGTTCCCCCGGGACTAGCACAAATGAGCAGTTCTTC. Translated: CASSSPGTSTNEQFF. The chain employs TRBV6-5 and TRBJ2-1; TRBD2 matches at 9 bases. The junction had 8 bases not matched to a gene; V was cut back by 4 bases and J by 7 bases. The germline V gene has CDR1 MNHEY and CDR2 SVGAGI. CDR3 size: 15 residues.

The rearrangement joins TRBV25-1 to TRBJ1-4, with a weak D call TRBD1 (5 bases). The length of the CDR3 is 16 residues. Trimming left V 1 base short and J 3 bases short, with 12 bases between. Germline V gene sequence: CDR1 MGHDK, CDR2 SYGVNS. The CDR3 loop is CASSESVSQANEKLFF. The CDR3 DNA reads as TGTGCCAGCAGTGAATCTGTATCACAGGCTAATGAAAAACTGTTTTTT.

This chain's CDR3 is CASRTGGLAGELFF. The CDR3 DNA follows: TGTGCCAGCCGGACAGGGGGCCTGGCCGGGGAGCTGTTTTTT. The chain links TRBV6-5 to TRBJ2-2, with 11 positions matching TRBD1. Trimming at V came to 8 bases and at J to 6 bases, leaving 5 bases not matched to a gene. CDR3 length: 14 amino acids. Germline-derived CDR1 and CDR2 are MNHEY and SVGAGI.

The chain joins TRBV4-3 to TRBJ2-7; D might be TRBD2 (6 bases). Germline V gene data show CDR1 as LGHNA and CDR2 as YSLEER. This CDR3 region has 17 residues. Trimming removed 1 base at V and 6 bases at J, with 22 bases between. This CDR3 is CASSQATSAVAGLEQYF. The CDR3 bases are TGCGCCAGCAGCCAAGCGACTAGTGCGGTAGCCGGGCTCGAGCAGTACTTC.

This rearrangement joins TRBV28 to TRBJ1-5; D may be TRBD1 (5 bases). The CDR3 is 12 residues long. Germline V lookup: CDR1 MDHEN, CDR2 SYDVKM. V was shortened by 4 bases and J by 11 bases, with 12 bases between the two germline ends. CDR3 region: CASSSGKGAQHF. Here the CDR3 DNA reads TGTGCCAGCAGTTCTGGAAAAGGGGCCCAGCATTTT.

The genes are TRBV6-5 and TRBJ2-1, with 9 bases lining up with TRBD2. V trimming: 0 bases; J trimming: 4 bases; junction bases outside the gene matches: 4. The CDR3 is 16 amino acids. CDR1 and CDR2 from the germline V gene are MNHEY and SVGAGI. CDR3 nucleotide sequence: TGTGCCAGCAGTTACTCGTGGACTAGCGATTACAATGAGCAGTTCTTC. This sequence encodes CASSYSWTSDYNEQFF.

The V and J genes are TRBV30 and TRBJ2-3; a weak D match, TRBD2 (5 bases). The CDR3 length is 15 residues. From germline, CDR1 is GTSNPN and CDR2 SVGIG (reference sequence). Trimming took off 5 bases at V and 3 bases at J, with 18 bases between the two ends. CDR3 residues: CAWDGPGFGTDTQYF. The CDR3 DNA is TGTGCCTGGGACGGACCGGGGTTCGGGACAGATACGCAGTATTTT.

On this clone itself: One end of the junction does not line up with germline, which may come from a read error. The chain uses TRBV29-1 and TRBJ2-3; tentative D call: TRBD2 (5 bases). Looked up from germline, CDR1 is SQVTM and CDR2 is ANQGSEA. The CDR3 has 9 amino acids. Here the CDR3 reads CSVEGIGSF. CDR3 sequence (DNA): TGCAGCGTTGAAGGAATAGGGAGTTTT.

The chain is built from TRBV27 and TRBJ2-7; D is unresolved. The CDR3 has 13 residues. The germline CDR1 and CDR2 sequences are MNHEY and SMNVEV (reference sequence). Trimming left V 5 bases short and J 6 bases short, with 14 bases between. Here the CDR3 reads CASSPTPWVEQYF. The CDR3 region has the DNA TGTGCCAGCAGTCCGACACCCTGGGTCGAGCAGTACTTC.

The J gene is TRBJ1-2, the V gene TRBV29-1; D may be TRBD1 (5 bases). V shed 2 bases and J shed 4 bases, with 20 bases lying between them. Germline V gene sequence: CDR1 SQVTM, CDR2 ANQGSEA. The CDR3 runs 16 residues. CDR3 coding DNA: TGCAGCGTTGAAACTCGTGGGCAGGGAATCGTCTATGGCTACACCTTC. Translated: CSVETRGQGIVYGYTF.

The chain recombines TRBV19 with TRBJ2-1, with a possible D match to TRBD2 (5 bases). Germline V gene lookup returns CDR1 LNHDA and CDR2 SQIVND (reference sequence). This CDR3 has 15 residues. Trimming left V 5 bases short and J 6 bases short, with 17 bases between. The DNA of the CDR3 is TGTGCCAGTAGTTTAGCCCTCGGACTTATCAATGAGCAGTTCTTC. Residues: CASSLALGLINEQFF.

The chain links TRBV30 to TRBJ2-2, with D possibly matching TRBD1 (6 bases). V was cut by 5 bases and J by 0 bases, with 16 bases left in between. The CDR3 has 16 residues. The germline V gene encodes CDR1 GTSNPN and CDR2 SVGIG (reference sequence). CDR3 sequence reads: CAWESRGSSNTGELFF. The CDR3 nucleotides read TGTGCCTGGGAATCCAGGGGCAGCTCGAACACCGGGGAGCTGTTTTTT.

J is TRBJ2-3 and V is TRBV5-1, with 9 nucleotides matching TRBD1. Germline CDR1 reads SGHRS; CDR2 reads YFSETQ. The CDR3 extends over 15 amino acids. V lost 4 bases and J lost 4; bases outside the gene matches: 7. DNA for the CDR3: TGCGCCAGCAGCCCACAGGGGGCGAGCCCAGATACGCAGTATTTT. Protein: CASSPQGASPDTQYF.

The rearrangement joins TRBV7-9 to TRBJ1-1; D may be TRBD1 (6 bases). The CDR3 covers 14 residues. Deletions cut 2 bases from V and 7 bases from J, with 14 bases between. Looked up from germline, CDR1 is SEHNR and CDR2 is FQNEAQ (reference sequence). The CDR3 here is CASSLRDMGIEAFF. The CDR3 DNA is TGTGCCAGCAGCTTAAGGGACATGGGAATTGAAGCTTTCTTT.

The V gene is TRBV4-2, the J gene TRBJ1-3; TRBD1 matches at 8 bases. CDR3 length: 17 residues. Germline trimming cut 4 bases from V and 0 bases from J; bases unmatched to any gene: 8. The germline CDR1 and CDR2 sequences are LGHNA and YNFKEQ. The CDR3, as DNA: TGTGCCAGCAGCCGGCCGGGACAGGTGACCTCTGGAAACACCATATATTTT. Translation: CASSRPGQVTSGNTIYF.

The chain has TRBV19 and TRBJ2-1, with a possible D match to TRBD1 (6 bases). V gave up 10 bases and J gave up 5 bases, with 15 bases separating them. This CDR3 is built from 13 residues. Germline CDR1 reads LNHDA; CDR2 reads SQIVND (reference sequence). As DNA, the CDR3 is TGTGCCACCAGACAGGTATATAACAATGAGCAGTTCTTC. It yields the protein CATRQVYNNEQFF. The variable domain in full, completed from reference TRBV19 and TRBJ2-1, reads DGGITQSPKYLFRKEGQNVTLSCEQNLNHDAMYWYRQDPGQGLRLIYYSQIVNDFQKGDIAEGYSVSREKKESFPLTVTSAQKNPTAFYLCATRQVYNNEQFFGPGTRLTVL.

In this sample, this clone turned up a few times. The chain has TRBV20-1 and TRBJ1-1; D unclear. The CDR3 contains 9 residues. V was clipped by 7 bases and J by 9 bases, with 9 bases between them. From germline, CDR1 is DFQATT and CDR2 SNEGSKA (reference sequence). The CDR3 nucleotides read TGCAGTGTAGAGAAAAAAGCTTTCTTT. This sequence encodes CSVEKKAFF.